Below are 28 T cell receptor beta chains sequenced from a single sample in a study of T cell responses to AZD1222 COVID-19 vaccine. The assay was immunoSEQ multiplex PCR, and TCRdb's table has in-frame clones only and misses some. The sample has fewer than 120,000 clones; roughly 92% are singletons. The sequencing used peripheral blood, collected on day 0 of AZD1222 vaccination. All receptors derive from an adult in good health.

The chain's CDR3 is CASSPSQRGNTDTQYF. CDR3 sequence (DNA): TGTGCCAGCAGTCCCTCCCAGCGGGGTAACACAGATACGCAGTATTTT. The chain has TRBV27 and TRBJ2-3, with 7 bases that match TRBD2. CDR1 MNHEY and CDR2 SMNVEV come from the germline V gene (reference sequence). The CDR3 totals 16 residues. Trimming removed 5 bases from V and 2 bases from J; junction bases left unmatched: 10.

The V and J genes are TRBV7-9 and TRBJ1-4; 7 nucleotides agree with TRBD1. Germline assignment: CDR1 SEHNR and CDR2 FQNEAQ (reference sequence). The CDR3 contains 15 residues. V lost 5 bases and J lost 4; bases outside the gene matches: 7. The CDR3 loop is CASSVTGMINEKLFF. In DNA form, the CDR3 reads TGTGCCAGCAGCGTGACAGGGATGATTAATGAAAAACTGTTTTTT.

The V gene is TRBV7-9, the J gene TRBJ2-3, with D possibly being TRBD1 or TRBD2 (5 bases each). The CDR3 has 15 residues. Trimming pared 3 bases from V and 2 bases from J, leaving 12 bases between. Germline lookup yields CDR1 SEHNR and CDR2 FQNEAQ (reference sequence). DNA of the CDR3: TGTGCCAGCAGCTTCTCGGGACGGAACACAGATACGCAGTATTTT. It specifies CASSFSGRNTDTQYF.

This clone was observed a few times. The V gene is TRBV11-2, the J gene TRBJ2-7, with D perhaps matching TRBD1 (6 bases). From germline, CDR1 is SGHAT and CDR2 FQNNGV. Trimming took 5 bases from V and 3 from J, leaving 20 bases between them. The CDR3 has 16 amino acids. The DNA for the CDR3 is TGTGCCAGCAGCCTCGTCGGTGCTGGCAGGGGCTACGAGCAGTACTTC. Encoded protein: CASSLVGAGRGYEQYF.

V gene TRBV4-1 combines with J gene TRBJ2-7, with 8 bases matching TRBD1. CDR1 and CDR2 (germline): MGHRA, YSYEKL. V dropped 4 bases and J dropped 5; count of bases not matched to a gene: 7. The CDR3 totals 14 residues. In nucleotides, the CDR3 is TGCGCCAGCAGCCTATACAGGGGGTCAGACGAGCAGTACTTC. The encoded protein is CASSLYRGSDEQYF.

The genes are TRBV28 and TRBJ2-1; D is unresolved. From germline, CDR1 is MDHEN and CDR2 SYDVKM. Trimming left V 5 bases short and J 5 bases short, with 13 bases between. CDR3 size: 14 residues. The DNA for the CDR3 is TGTGCCAGCAGTCCCCAGTGGACCAACAATGAGCAGTTCTTC. This translates into CASSPQWTNNEQFF.

A word on this clone: The same CDR3 is also encoded by other DNA sequences in this sample. The chain has TRBV18 and TRBJ2-7, with D hard to call. The germline V gene has CDR1 KGHSH and CDR2 LQKENI. This CDR3 has 13 amino acids. Trimming cost V 2 bases and J 3 bases, with 8 bases left between them. The CDR3 loop is CASSPRQGYEQYF. Written as DNA, the CDR3 is TGTGCCAGCTCACCAAGGCAAGGCTACGAGCAGTACTTC.

This chain connects TRBV27 to TRBJ2-7; D not certain. From germline, CDR1 is MNHEY and CDR2 SMNVEV (reference sequence). This CDR3 is 13 amino acids long. V was trimmed by 6 bases and J by 0 bases, leaving 9 bases between them. The CDR3 protein is CASSTMNSYEQYF. CDR3 sequence (DNA): TGTGCCAGCAGCACTATGAACTCCTACGAGCAGTACTTC.

The chain joins TRBV29-1 to TRBJ2-1; D not certain. CDR3 length: 11 residues. Germline values: CDR1 SQVTM, CDR2 ANQGSEA. V was shortened by 0 bases and J by 8 bases, with 5 bases between the two germline ends. CDR3 coding DNA: TGCAGCGTTGAAGATTCGTATGAGCAGTTCTTC. Its translation is CSVEDSYEQFF.

The chain has TRBV24-1 and TRBJ2-1, with 7 bases identical to TRBD2. With 0 bases clipped from V and 9 bases from J, the junction kept 10 bases outside the gene matches. The germline V gene encodes CDR1 KGHDR and CDR2 SFDVKD. The CDR3 extends over 16 amino acids. The CDR3 region is CATSDLSPAGRSEQFF. CDR3 nucleotide sequence: TGTGCCACCAGTGATTTGAGCCCAGCGGGGAGAAGTGAGCAGTTCTTC.

A note on this clone: The same CDR3 arises from other DNA sequences in this sample as well. V and J are TRBV19 and TRBJ1-5; D remains ambiguous. The CDR3 sequence is 13 residues long. V lost 4 bases to trimming and J lost 4 bases, with 8 bases between them. CDR1 is LNHDA, CDR2 SQIVND, per germline (reference sequence). The CDR3 region has the DNA TGTGCCAGTAGTACAGGATTAAATCAGCCCCAGCATTTT. Its protein product is CASSTGLNQPQHF.

The chain employs TRBV2 and TRBJ2-1; D is perhaps TRBD1 (6 bases). Germline CDR1 SNHLY, CDR2 FYNNEI. V gave up 8 bases and J gave up 6 bases, with 14 bases separating them. The CDR3 sequence is 13 residues long. In DNA form, the CDR3 reads TGTGCCAGCGGCGGACAGATCTCCAATGAGCAGTTCTTC. It encodes CASGGQISNEQFF. Variable domain in full (rest from reference TRBV2 and TRBJ2-1): EPEVTQTPSHQVTQMGQEVILRCVPISNHLYFYWYRQILGQKVEFLVSFYNNEISEKSEIFDDQFSVERPDGSNFTLKIRSTKLEDSAMYFCASGGQISNEQFFGPGTRLTVL.

Concerning this clone itself: The junction departs from germline at one end; a sequencing error may be responsible. The rearrangement uses TRBV3-1 (or the pseudogene TRBV3-2) and TRBJ1-1; TRBD1 matches at 8 bases. The CDR3 totals 14 residues. The germline CDR1 and CDR2 sequences are LGHDT and YNNKEL (reference sequence). For the CDR3, the DNA is TGTGCCAGCAGCGAAGACAGGGGAAAAACTGAAGCTTTCTTT. It codes for CASSEDRGKTEAFF.

The V gene is TRBV9, the J gene TRBJ1-2, with D possibly matching TRBD1 (5 bases). CDR1 and CDR2 from the germline V gene are SGDLS and YYNGEE. The CDR3 runs 12 residues. Trimming removed 7 bases from V and 8 bases from J, with 15 bases in between. Here the CDR3 DNA reads TGTGCCAGCCACGATTGGGGGAAGGGCTACACCTTC. Translated, it gives CASHDWGKGYTF.

The CDR3 here is CASSQIPPRGILDYGYTF. The CDR3 region has the DNA TGTGCCAGCAGCCAAATACCGCCGAGGGGGATTTTGGACTATGGCTACACCTTC. This chain links TRBV4-2 with TRBJ1-2; weak D call: TRBD1 (6 bases). V lost 2 bases, J lost 3 bases, and 22 bases lay in between. CDR3 length: 18 amino acids. CDR1 and CDR2 (germline): LGHNA, YNFKEQ.

This rearrangement joins TRBV6-5 to TRBJ1-2; D might be TRBD1 (6 bases). This CDR3 is 16 amino acids long. V was clipped by 0 bases and J by 0 bases, with 11 bases between them. Germline V gene data show CDR1 as MNHEY and CDR2 as SVGAGI. CDR3 loop: CASSYSNRAANYGYTF. CDR3 in DNA: TGTGCCAGCAGTTACTCGAACAGGGCAGCTAACTATGGCTACACCTTC.

The chain employs TRBV6-5 and TRBJ2-3, with D perhaps matching TRBD2 (7 bases). The V end lost 2 bases, the J end lost 2 bases, and 14 bases lay between the germline ends. The germline CDR1 and CDR2 sequences are MNHEY and SVGAGI. The length of the CDR3 is 16 residues. The CDR3 bases are TGTGCCAGCAGTTACCAGCTTCGGGGGGCCACAGATACGCAGTATTTT. This encodes CASSYQLRGATDTQYF.

This clone was picked up a small number of times. The chain couples TRBV11-2 to TRBJ1-1; D gene unclear. The germline V gene has CDR1 SGHAT and CDR2 FQNNGV. Deletions cut 3 bases from V and 1 base from J, with 6 bases between. CDR3 length equals 13 residues. The CDR3 loop is CASSLRGNTEAFF. CDR3 DNA: TGTGCCAGCAGCTTGCGTGGGAACACTGAAGCTTTCTTT.

This clone was picked up a small number of times. The chain has TRBV6-1 and TRBJ2-2; D not certain. The germline V and J ends were trimmed by 2 bases and 13 bases, with 14 bases remaining between them. This CDR3 comprises 13 residues. Germline V gene sequence: CDR1 MNHNS, CDR2 SASEGT. The CDR3, as DNA: TGTGCCAGCAGTGAAAGTCAACTCCGCGGGCTGTTTTTT. Its translation: CASSESQLRGLFF.

The rearrangement links TRBV12-3 or TRBV12-4 to TRBJ1-2; TRBD1 aligns across 9 bases. V gave up 7 bases and J gave up 7 bases; unmatched junction bases: 7. The CDR3 consists of 13 residues. The CDR3 nucleotides read TGTGCCAGCACCCTTACAGGGGGCTCTGGCTACACCTTC. As protein: CASTLTGGSGYTF.

The rearrangement links TRBV7-9 to TRBJ2-7, with D possibly TRBD2 on 5 matching bases. This CDR3 comprises 13 residues. Per the germline V gene, CDR1 is SEHNR and CDR2 is FQNEAQ (reference sequence). V was trimmed by 0 bases and J by 5 bases, leaving 8 bases between them. The CDR3 region is CASSLAAGDEQYF. In DNA, the CDR3 is TGTGCCAGCAGCTTAGCGGCGGGCGACGAGCAGTACTTC. Variable domain in full (rest from reference TRBV7-9 and TRBJ2-7): DTGVSQNPRHKITKRGQNVTFRCDPISEHNRLYWYRQTLGQGPEFLTYFQNEAQLEKSRLLSDRFSAERPKGSFSTLEIQRTEQGDSAMYLCASSLAAGDEQYFGPGTRLTVT.

The rearrangement uses TRBV12-5 and TRBJ1-1; D is unclear. Trimming pared 1 base from V and 2 bases from J, leaving 8 bases between. The CDR3 totals 14 residues. Germline V gives CDR1 LGHNT, CDR2 FRNRAP. CDR3 DNA: TGTGCTAGTGGTTTGGAAAGAGGAAACACTGAAGCTTTCTTT. This codes for CASGLERGNTEAFF.

This clone was detected once. J is TRBJ1-6 and V is TRBV28; no definite D call. Germline loops: CDR1 MDHEN, CDR2 SYDVKM. V gave up 2 bases and J gave up 2 bases, with 7 bases separating them. The CDR3 contains 15 residues. CDR3 DNA sequence: TGTGCCAGCAGTTTAAGGATACCCTATAATTCACCCCTCCACTTT. As protein: CASSLRIPYNSPLHF.

The chain combines TRBV7-2 with TRBJ2-2; D uncertain. The germline V gene encodes CDR1 SGHTA and CDR2 FQGNSA. CDR3 length equals 14 residues. The germline V and J ends were trimmed by 2 bases and 2 bases, with 6 bases remaining between them. CDR3: CASSLWENTGELFF. In nucleotides, the CDR3 is TGTGCCAGCAGCTTATGGGAAAACACCGGGGAGCTGTTTTTT. The whole variable domain, remainder taken from reference TRBV7-2 and TRBJ2-2, is GAGVSQSPSNKVTEKGKDVELRCDPISGHTALYWYRQSLGQGLEFLIYFQGNSAPDKSGLPSDRFSAERTGGSVSTLTIQRTQQEDSAVYLCASSLWENTGELFFGEGSRLTVL.

This clone has only a few counts. The rearrangement links TRBV30 to TRBJ2-5; the D call may be TRBD1 or TRBD2 (5 bases each). The CDR3 has 14 residues. Trimming stripped 5 bases from V and 3 bases from J, with 16 bases between. In germline, CDR1 is GTSNPN, CDR2 SVGIG (reference sequence). The CDR3 DNA is TGTGCCTGGGGGGACGGACTGGGAGAAGAGACCCAGTACTTC. This encodes CAWGDGLGEETQYF.

Notes on this clone: The same CDR3 also results from other DNA sequences found in this sample. The CDR3 coding sequence is TGTGCCAGCAGTCGGGACAGGGGCAATCAGCCCCAGCATTTT. Protein: CASSRDRGNQPQHF. The chain joins TRBV6-5 to TRBJ1-5; 9 nucleotides line up with TRBD1. Germline lookup yields CDR1 MNHEY and CDR2 SVGAGI. V lost 5 bases, J lost 2 bases, and 1 base stayed unmatched. The CDR3 has 14 amino acids.

The table lists this clone with a count of one. The CDR3 here is CAISEVVGEQYF. The DNA of the CDR3 is TGTGCCATCAGTGAAGTCGTGGGGGAGCAGTACTTC. V usage is TRBV10-3 and J usage is TRBJ2-7, with no clear D. V was clipped by 3 bases and J by 7 bases, with 10 bases between them. CDR1 is ENHRY, CDR2 SYGVKD, per germline. This CDR3 contains 12 residues.

The chain has TRBV19 and TRBJ1-3; D may be TRBD1 (5 bases). CDR1 and CDR2 (germline): LNHDA, SQIVND (reference sequence). The V end lost 6 bases, the J end lost 1 base, and 10 bases lay between the germline ends. The CDR3 consists of 14 residues. CDR3: CASRTSGSGNTIYF. The CDR3 DNA reads as TGTGCCAGTAGAACCTCAGGGTCTGGAAACACCATATATTTT.